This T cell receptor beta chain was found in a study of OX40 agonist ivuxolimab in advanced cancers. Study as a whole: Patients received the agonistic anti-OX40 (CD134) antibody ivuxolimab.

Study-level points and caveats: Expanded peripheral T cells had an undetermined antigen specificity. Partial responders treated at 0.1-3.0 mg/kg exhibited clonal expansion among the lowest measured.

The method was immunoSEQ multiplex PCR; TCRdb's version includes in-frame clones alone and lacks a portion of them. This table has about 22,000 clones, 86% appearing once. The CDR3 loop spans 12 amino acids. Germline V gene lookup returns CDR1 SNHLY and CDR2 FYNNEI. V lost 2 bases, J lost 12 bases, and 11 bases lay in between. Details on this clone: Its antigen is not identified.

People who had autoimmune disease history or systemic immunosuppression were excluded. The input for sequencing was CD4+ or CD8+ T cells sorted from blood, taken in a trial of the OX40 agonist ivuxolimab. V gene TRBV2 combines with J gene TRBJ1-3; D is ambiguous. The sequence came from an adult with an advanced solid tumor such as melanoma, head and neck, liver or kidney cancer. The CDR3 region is CASSEPPGGIYF. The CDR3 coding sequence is TGTGCCAGCAGTGAACCACCGGGCGGCATATATTTT.